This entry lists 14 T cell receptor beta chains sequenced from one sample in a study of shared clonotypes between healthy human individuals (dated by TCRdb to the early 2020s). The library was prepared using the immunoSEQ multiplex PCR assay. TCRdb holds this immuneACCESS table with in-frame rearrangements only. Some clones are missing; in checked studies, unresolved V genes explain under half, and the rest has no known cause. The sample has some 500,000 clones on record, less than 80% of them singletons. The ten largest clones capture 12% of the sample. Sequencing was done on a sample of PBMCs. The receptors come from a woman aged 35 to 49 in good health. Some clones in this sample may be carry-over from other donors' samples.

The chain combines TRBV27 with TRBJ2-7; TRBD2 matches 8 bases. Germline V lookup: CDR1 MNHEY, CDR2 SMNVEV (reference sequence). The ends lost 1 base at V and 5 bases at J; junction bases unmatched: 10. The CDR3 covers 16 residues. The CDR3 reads CASSLLTGRAIHEQYF. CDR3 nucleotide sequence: TGTGCCAGCAGTTTATTAACCGGGAGGGCCATCCACGAGCAGTACTTC.

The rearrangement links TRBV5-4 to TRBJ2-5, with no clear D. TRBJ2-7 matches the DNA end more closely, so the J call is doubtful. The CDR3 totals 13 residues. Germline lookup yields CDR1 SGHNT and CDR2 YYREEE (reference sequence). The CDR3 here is CASSRVDGDEQYF. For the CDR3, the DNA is TGTGCCAGCAGCAGAGTAGATGGGGACGAGCAGTACTTC.

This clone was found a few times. The DNA of the CDR3 is TGTGCCAGCAGCATGACAGGGGTTAGAAAAAACATTCAGTACTTC. Its protein is CASSMTGVRKNIQYF. The chain employs TRBV2 and TRBJ2-4, with 8 bases identical to TRBD1. The germline V gene has CDR1 SNHLY and CDR2 FYNNEI. V trimming: 6 bases; J trimming: 4 bases; junction bases outside the gene matches: 8. The CDR3 has 15 residues.

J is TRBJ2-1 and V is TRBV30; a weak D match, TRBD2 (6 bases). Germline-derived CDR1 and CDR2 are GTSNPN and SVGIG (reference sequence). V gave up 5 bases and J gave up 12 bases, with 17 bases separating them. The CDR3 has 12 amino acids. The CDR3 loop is CAWGDFAGLQFF. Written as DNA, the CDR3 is TGTGCCTGGGGGGACTTCGCGGGATTGCAGTTCTTC.

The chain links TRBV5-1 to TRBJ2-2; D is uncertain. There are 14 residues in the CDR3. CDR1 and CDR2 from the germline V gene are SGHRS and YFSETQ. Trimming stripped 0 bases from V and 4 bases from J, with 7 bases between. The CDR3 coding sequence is TGCGCCAGCAGCTTGGGGTCGACCACCGGGGAGCTGTTTTTT. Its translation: CASSLGSTTGELFF.

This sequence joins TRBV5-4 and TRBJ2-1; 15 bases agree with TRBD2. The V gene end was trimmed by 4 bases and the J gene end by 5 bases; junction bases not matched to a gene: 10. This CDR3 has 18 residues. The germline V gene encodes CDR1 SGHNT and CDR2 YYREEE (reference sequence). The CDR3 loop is CASSPIGLAGGTDNEQFF. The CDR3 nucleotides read TGTGCCAGCAGCCCCATTGGACTAGCGGGAGGGACCGACAATGAGCAGTTCTTC.

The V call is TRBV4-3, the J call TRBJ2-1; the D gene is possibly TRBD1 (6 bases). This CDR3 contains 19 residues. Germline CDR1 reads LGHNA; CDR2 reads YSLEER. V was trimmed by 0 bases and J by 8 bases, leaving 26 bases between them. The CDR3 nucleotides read TGCGCCAGCAGCCAAGAAAAGACAGGCCTGGTGGGAGCAACCTATGAGCAGTTCTTC. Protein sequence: CASSQEKTGLVGATYEQFF.

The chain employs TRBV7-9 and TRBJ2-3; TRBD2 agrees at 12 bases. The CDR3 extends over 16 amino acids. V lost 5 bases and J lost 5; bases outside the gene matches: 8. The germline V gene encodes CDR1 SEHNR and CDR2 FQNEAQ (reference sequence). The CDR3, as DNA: TGTGCCAGCAGCCCCAGACTAGCGGGAGTCATAGATACGCAGTATTTT. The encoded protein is CASSPRLAGVIDTQYF. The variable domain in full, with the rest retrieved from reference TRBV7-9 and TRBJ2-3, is DTGVSQNPRHKITKRGQNVTFRCDPISEHNRLYWYRQTLGQGPEFLTYFQNEAQLEKSRLLSDRFSAERPKGSFSTLEIQRTEQGDSAMYLCASSPRLAGVIDTQYFGPGTRLTVL.

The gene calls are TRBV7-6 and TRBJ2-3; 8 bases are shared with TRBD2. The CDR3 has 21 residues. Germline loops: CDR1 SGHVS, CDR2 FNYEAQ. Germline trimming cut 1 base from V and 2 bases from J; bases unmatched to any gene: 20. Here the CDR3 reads CASSLVFSGRGRGANTDTQYF. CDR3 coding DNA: TGTGCCAGCAGCTTAGTGTTCAGCGGGAGAGGCCGTGGAGCAAACACAGATACGCAGTATTTT.

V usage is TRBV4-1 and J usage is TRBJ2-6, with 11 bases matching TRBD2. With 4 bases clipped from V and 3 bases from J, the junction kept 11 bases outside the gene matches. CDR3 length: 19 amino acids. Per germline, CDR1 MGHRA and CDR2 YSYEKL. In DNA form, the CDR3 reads TGCGCCAGCAGCCTCACCGGGCTAGCGGGAGGTGGTGGGGCCAACGTCCTGACTTTC. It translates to CASSLTGLAGGGGANVLTF.

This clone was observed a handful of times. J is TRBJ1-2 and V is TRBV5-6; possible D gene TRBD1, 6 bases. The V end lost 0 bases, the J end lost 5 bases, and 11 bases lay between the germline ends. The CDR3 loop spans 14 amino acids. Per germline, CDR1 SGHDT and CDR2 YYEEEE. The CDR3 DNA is TGTGCCAGCAGCTTGGTGTCAGGGGATTATGGCTACACCTTC. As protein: CASSLVSGDYGYTF. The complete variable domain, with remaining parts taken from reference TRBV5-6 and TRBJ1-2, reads DAGVTQSPTHLIKTRGQQVTLRCSPKSGHDTVSWYQQALGQGPQFIFQYYEEEERQRGNFPDRFSGHQFPNYSSELNVNALLLGDSALYLCASSLVSGDYGYTFGSGTRLTVV.

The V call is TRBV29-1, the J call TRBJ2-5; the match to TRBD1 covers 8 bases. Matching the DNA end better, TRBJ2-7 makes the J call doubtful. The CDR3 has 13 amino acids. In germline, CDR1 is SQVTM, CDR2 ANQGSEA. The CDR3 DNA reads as TGCAGCGTTGTCGACAGGGGAGGCTACGAGCAGTACTTC. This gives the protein CSVVDRGGYEQYF.

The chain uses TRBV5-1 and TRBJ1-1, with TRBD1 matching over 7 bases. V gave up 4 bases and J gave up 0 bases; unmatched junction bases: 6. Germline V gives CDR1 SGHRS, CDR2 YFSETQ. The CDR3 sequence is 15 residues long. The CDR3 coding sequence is TGCGCCAGCAGCAGGGGACAGATCCTGAACACTGAAGCTTTCTTT. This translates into CASSRGQILNTEAFF.

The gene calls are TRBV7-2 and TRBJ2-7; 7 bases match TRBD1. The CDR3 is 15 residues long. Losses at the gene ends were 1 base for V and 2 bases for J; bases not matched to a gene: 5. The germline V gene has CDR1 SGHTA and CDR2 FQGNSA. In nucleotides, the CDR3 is TGTGCCAGCAGCTTAGAACCCGGGACAGCCTACGAGCAGTACTTC. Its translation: CASSLEPGTAYEQYF.